The text below deals with one TCR beta chain. This record comes from a study of blood T cell repertoires in COVID-19. Study-level background: Sources were T cells, B-cell-depleted T cells, or PBMCs; the material itself was cDNA or gDNA.

In germline, CDR1 is MGHRA, CDR2 YSYEKL. CDR3 length: 16 amino acids. V lost 0 bases to trimming and J lost 5 bases, with 14 bases between them. The assay was immunoSEQ multiplex PCR, and TCRdb's table has in-frame clones only and misses some. The table shows fewer than 80,000 clones, with around nine tenths occurring only once. Sequenced: peripheral blood. The chain is built from TRBV4-1 and TRBJ1-3, with D perhaps matching TRBD1 (5 bases). The sequence derives from a human donor in a cohort sampled during active COVID-19. CDR3 region: CASSQDWGGRRNTIYF. The CDR3 DNA reads TGCGCCAGCAGCCAAGATTGGGGCGGCCGGAGAAACACCATATATTTT.